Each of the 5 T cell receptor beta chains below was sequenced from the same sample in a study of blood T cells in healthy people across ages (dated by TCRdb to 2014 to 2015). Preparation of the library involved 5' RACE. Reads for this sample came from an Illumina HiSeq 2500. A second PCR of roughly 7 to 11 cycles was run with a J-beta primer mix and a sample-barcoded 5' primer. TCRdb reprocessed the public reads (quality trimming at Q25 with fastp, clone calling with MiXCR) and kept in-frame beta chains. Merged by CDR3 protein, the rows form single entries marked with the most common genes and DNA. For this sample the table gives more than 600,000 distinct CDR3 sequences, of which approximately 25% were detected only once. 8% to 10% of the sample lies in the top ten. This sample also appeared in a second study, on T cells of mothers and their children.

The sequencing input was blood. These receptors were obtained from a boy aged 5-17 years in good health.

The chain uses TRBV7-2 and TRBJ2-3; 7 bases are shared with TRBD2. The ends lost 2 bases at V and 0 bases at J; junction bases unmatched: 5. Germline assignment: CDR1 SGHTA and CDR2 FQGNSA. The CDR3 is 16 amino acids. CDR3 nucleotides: TGTGCCAGCAGCTTACAAGCGGGACTCAGCACAGATACGCAGTATTTT. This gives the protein CASSLQAGLSTDTQYF.

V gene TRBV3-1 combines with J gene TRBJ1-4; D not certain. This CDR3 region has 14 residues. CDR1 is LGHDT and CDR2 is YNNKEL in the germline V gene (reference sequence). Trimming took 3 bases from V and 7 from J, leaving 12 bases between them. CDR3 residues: CASSQGIRSEKLFF. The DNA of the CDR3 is TGTGCCAGCAGCCAGGGGATAAGATCTGAAAAACTGTTTTTT.

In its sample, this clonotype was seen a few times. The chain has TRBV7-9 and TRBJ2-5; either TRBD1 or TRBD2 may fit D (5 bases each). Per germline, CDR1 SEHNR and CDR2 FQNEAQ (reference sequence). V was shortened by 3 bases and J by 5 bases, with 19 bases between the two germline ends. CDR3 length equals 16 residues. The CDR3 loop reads CASSFPTAGASETQYF. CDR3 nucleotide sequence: TGTGCCAGCAGCTTCCCGACAGCCGGGGCCTCGGAGACCCAGTACTTC.

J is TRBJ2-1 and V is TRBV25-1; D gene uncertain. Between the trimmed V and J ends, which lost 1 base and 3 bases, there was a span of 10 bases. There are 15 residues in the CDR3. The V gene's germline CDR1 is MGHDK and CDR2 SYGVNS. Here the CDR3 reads CASSESGGSYNEQFF. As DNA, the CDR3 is TGTGCCAGCAGTGAATCGGGTGGCAGCTACAATGAGCAGTTCTTC.

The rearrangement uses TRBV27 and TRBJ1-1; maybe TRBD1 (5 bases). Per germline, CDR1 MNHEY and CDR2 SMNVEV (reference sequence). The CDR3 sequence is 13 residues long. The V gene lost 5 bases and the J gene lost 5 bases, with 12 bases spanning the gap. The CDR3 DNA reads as TGTGCCAGCAGTATGGGTCGGGGGACTGAAGCTTTCTTT. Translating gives CASSMGRGTEAFF.